These 29 T cell receptor beta chains were all obtained from the same sample, sequenced in a study of response to subunit inactivated influenza vaccine (dated by TCRdb to the late 2010s). Receptors were amplified or captured by RT-PCR. TCRdb shows the sequencer as Illumina HiSeq 2500. Through fastp at Q25 and MiXCR, TCRdb rebuilt clones from the public reads, retaining in-frame beta chains. One record per CDR3 amino acid sequence lists the most common genes and DNA. This sample gives 400,000 to 650,000 distinct CDR3 sequences in total; about 7.2% of them show up just once. Around 14% of the sample comes from the top ten. Sequencing was performed on PBMCs from blood, taken approximately 25 months after vaccination. Every receptor here comes from a man aged 45-69 years who received an inactivated influenza vaccine. Donor details come from another sample of the same person, matched by shared clones.

The V and J genes are TRBV29-1 and TRBJ2-2, with unresolved D. CDR1 SQVTM and CDR2 ANQGSEA come from the germline V gene. V lost 2 bases to trimming and J lost 6 bases, with 10 bases between them. The CDR3 totals 13 residues. The CDR3 is CSVESGWAGELFF. The CDR3 DNA reads as TGCAGCGTTGAAAGTGGCTGGGCCGGGGAGCTGTTTTTT.

Only a few counts were recorded for this clonotype. The genes are TRBV20-1 and TRBJ2-2, with 8 bases lining up with TRBD2. In germline, CDR1 is DFQATT, CDR2 SNEGSKA (reference sequence). The CDR3 length is 14 residues. Trimming took 3 bases from V and 5 from J; bases not matched to a gene: 5. The CDR3 reads CSASPGGPTGELFF. CDR3 DNA sequence: TGCAGTGCTAGCCCGGGGGGGCCAACCGGGGAGCTGTTTTTT.

Ten or more counts support this clonotype. The chain combines TRBV25-1 with TRBJ2-1; D gene ambiguous. Germline CDR1 is MGHDK and CDR2 is SYGVNS. Trimming shortened V by 4 bases and J by 2 bases, and 12 bases separated the two germline ends. The CDR3 contains 15 residues. CDR3 nucleotide sequence: TGTGCCAGCAGTGCGGTTAACGAAGCCTACAATGAGCAGTTCTTC. It translates to CASSAVNEAYNEQFF.

The chain is built from TRBV20-1 and TRBJ2-7; TRBD2 matches at 7 bases. Germline V gives CDR1 DFQATT, CDR2 SNEGSKA (reference sequence). CDR3 length: 15 residues. J gave up 2 bases and V 1 base, and 8 bases lay outside the gene matches. CDR3 bases: TGCAGTGCTAGAGGGGCGGGAGCGGGACCCTACGAGCAGTACTTC. Translated, it gives CSARGAGAGPYEQYF.

In this sample, this clonotype turned up many times. CDR3 sequence reads: CASADGGCQPQHF. DNA of the CDR3: TGTGCCAGCGCTGATGGAGGTTGTCAGCCCCAGCATTTT. The V gene is TRBV21-1, the J gene TRBJ1-5. TRBV21-1 is designated a pseudogene. This CDR3 has 13 residues.

This clonotype was counted only a few times. The chain links TRBV12-3 or TRBV12-4 to TRBJ2-1; TRBD2 matches at 10 bases. The CDR3 sequence is 16 residues long. Unmatched junction bases numbered 7, after V lost 6 bases and J lost 2 bases. The CDR3 DNA sequence: TGTGCCAGCAGAACCTGGACTAGCGGACCCTACAATGAGCAGTTCTTC. Translating it yields CASRTWTSGPYNEQFF.

This sequence joins TRBV6-6 and TRBJ2-1; the D gene is possibly TRBD2 (5 bases). The CDR3 covers 12 residues. In germline, CDR1 is MNHNY, CDR2 SVGAGI (reference sequence). V was cut by 6 bases and J by 6 bases, with 9 bases left in between. CDR3 DNA: TGTGCCAGCAGACACGGGGTCAATGAGCAGTTCTTC. It encodes CASRHGVNEQFF.

In this sample, this clonotype turned up a few times. V gene TRBV4-3 combines with J gene TRBJ2-7; D not resolved. Between the trimmed V and J ends, which lost 1 base and 1 base, there was a span of 11 bases. Germline-derived CDR1 and CDR2 are LGHNA and YSLEER. This CDR3 is 15 amino acids long. The CDR3 DNA follows: TGCGCCAGCAGCCAAGGGCTCGGAATTTCCTACGAGCAGTACTTC. The encoded protein is CASSQGLGISYEQYF.

A few counts support this clonotype. The chain employs TRBV20-1 and TRBJ2-1; D gene ambiguous. CDR3 length: 14 amino acids. Trimming removed 0 bases from V and 4 bases from J, with 10 bases in between. Germline lookup yields CDR1 DFQATT and CDR2 SNEGSKA (reference sequence). The CDR3 spells CSARDQSGYNEQFF. CDR3 DNA sequence: TGCAGTGCTAGAGACCAGAGTGGGTACAATGAGCAGTTCTTC.

This clonotype came up a few times. The rearrangement joins TRBV5-1 to TRBJ2-5, with no clear D. The CDR3 is 16 amino acids. In germline, CDR1 is SGHRS, CDR2 YFSETQ. Trimming removed 0 bases from V and 0 bases from J, with 12 bases in between. The CDR3, as DNA: TGCGCCAGCAGCTTGGCCCCAGCCCCGTACCAAGAGACCCAGTACTTC. It translates to CASSLAPAPYQETQYF.

The genes are TRBV7-9 and TRBJ1-2; a possible D gene is TRBD1 (6 bases). Germline assignment: CDR1 SEHNR and CDR2 FQNEAQ (reference sequence). V dropped 1 base and J dropped 2 bases, with 14 bases sitting between them. This CDR3 is built from 16 residues. The CDR3, as DNA: TGTGCCAGCAGCTTAGTGGGGCAGACAGGCAACTATGGCTACACCTTC. Residues: CASSLVGQTGNYGYTF.

The chain has TRBV11-2 and TRBJ2-1; D remains unclear. V was trimmed by 4 bases and J by 8 bases, leaving 15 bases between them. CDR3 length: 14 amino acids. CDR1 SGHAT and CDR2 FQNNGV come from the germline V gene. CDR3 bases: TGTGCCAGCAGCTCAGATCCCCAGGTCGATGAGCAGTTCTTC. The encoded protein is CASSSDPQVDEQFF.

There are a few counts of this clonotype. The chain combines TRBV12-3 or TRBV12-4 with TRBJ2-3, with 10 bases matching TRBD2. The junction had 9 bases not matched to a gene; V was cut back by 7 bases and J by 2 bases. The CDR3 is 16 amino acids. The CDR3 nucleotides read TGTGCCAGCACCCGGAATAGCGGGGGGTTCACAGATACGCAGTATTTT. It translates to CASTRNSGGFTDTQYF.

This clonotype has ten or more counts. The rearrangement links TRBV5-1 to TRBJ2-7; D unclear. The germline V and J ends were trimmed by 1 base and 5 bases, with 7 bases remaining between them. Germline V gene data show CDR1 as SGHRS and CDR2 as YFSETQ. This CDR3 contains 12 residues. CDR3 residues: CASSLFGHEQYF. CDR3 coding DNA: TGCGCCAGCAGCTTGTTTGGTCACGAGCAGTACTTC.

This clonotype was detected only a few times. This rearrangement joins TRBV19 to TRBJ1-5; D gene unclear. V shed 7 bases and J shed 0 bases, with 10 bases lying between them. Germline CDR1 is LNHDA and CDR2 is SQIVND (reference sequence). This CDR3 contains 14 residues. The CDR3 is CASTPDISNQPQHF. DNA of the CDR3: TGTGCCAGTACCCCAGACATTAGCAATCAGCCCCAGCATTTT. Full variable domain (missing parts from reference TRBV19 and TRBJ1-5): DGGITQSPKYLFRKEGQNVTLSCEQNLNHDAMYWYRQDPGQGLRLIYYSQIVNDFQKGDIAEGYSVSREKKESFPLTVTSAQKNPTAFYLCASTPDISNQPQHFGDGTRLSIL.

The chain uses TRBV20-1 and TRBJ1-2; 9 nucleotides match TRBD1. Germline V lookup: CDR1 DFQATT, CDR2 SNEGSKA (reference sequence). CDR3 length: 13 residues. V gave up 4 bases and J gave up 4 bases; unmatched junction bases: 4. This CDR3 is CSATGTGLYGYTF. CDR3 coding DNA: TGCAGTGCTACCGGGACAGGGCTCTATGGCTACACCTTC.

This clonotype has ten or more counts. V and J are TRBV5-1 and TRBJ2-5, with 8 nucleotides matching TRBD1. Germline V gene lookup returns CDR1 SGHRS and CDR2 YFSETQ. The junction had 5 bases not matched to a gene; V was cut back by 2 bases and J by 2 bases. This CDR3 is built from 15 residues. The CDR3 spells CASSFQGARQETQYF. CDR3 nucleotides: TGCGCCAGCAGCTTCCAGGGGGCGCGGCAAGAGACCCAGTACTTC.

This clonotype was seen only a few times. This chain connects TRBV12-3 or TRBV12-4 to TRBJ2-1; D is perhaps TRBD1 (5 bases). V gave up 4 bases and J gave up 9 bases, with 13 bases separating them. The CDR3 spans 13 residues. CDR3 DNA sequence: TGTGCCAGCAGTTCTTCAGGGTTAGGTGAGCAGTTCTTC. Amino acid sequence: CASSSSGLGEQFF.

V and J are TRBV12-3 or TRBV12-4 and TRBJ2-1, with 12 bases lining up with TRBD1. Trimming took 7 bases from V and 7 from J; bases not matched to a gene: 11. CDR3 length: 16 residues. The CDR3 DNA reads TGTGCCAGCAACCTAAACCGGGACAGGGGGCTGAATGAGCAGTTCTTC. Its translation is CASNLNRDRGLNEQFF.

This clonotype has only a few counts. The rearrangement uses TRBV20-1 and TRBJ2-1; D tentatively reads TRBD1 or TRBD2 (5 bases each). V shed 4 bases and J shed 9 bases, with 10 bases lying between them. The CDR3 is 11 residues long. Germline assignment: CDR1 DFQATT and CDR2 SNEGSKA (reference sequence). CDR3 sequence (DNA): TGCAGTGCTATGAAGAGGGGTGAGCAGTTCTTC. It translates to CSAMKRGEQFF.

The chain has TRBV4-3 and TRBJ2-3, with D possibly being TRBD2 (6 bases). The length of the CDR3 is 18 residues. The germline gives CDR1 LGHNA, CDR2 YSLEER. V was pared by 0 bases and J by 2 bases, with 18 bases between. As DNA, the CDR3 is TGCGCCAGCAGCCAAGATCATCGGGAGAGACCTACCACAGATACGCAGTATTTT. Translation gives CASSQDHRERPTTDTQYF.

This clonotype showed up just a few times. The CDR3 nucleotides are TGTGCCAGCAGCTTAGGGTCTATCACCTACAATGAGCAGTTCTTC. It is translated as CASSLGSITYNEQFF. This chain links TRBV7-2 with TRBJ2-1; D unresolved. V was trimmed by 1 base and J by 2 bases, leaving 9 bases between them. The CDR3 runs to 15 residues. Germline V gene sequence: CDR1 SGHTA, CDR2 FQGNSA.

This chain uses TRBV12-3 or TRBV12-4 with TRBJ2-1; 8 bases match TRBD2. This CDR3 spans 16 amino acids. V shed 6 bases and J 0 bases; nucleotides not matched to a gene: 7. CDR3 DNA sequence: TGTGCCAGCAGCCTTTTACGGGGGGGCTCCTACAATGAGCAGTTCTTC. Translating it yields CASSLLRGGSYNEQFF.

This clonotype was seen a handful of times. The chain couples TRBV6-2 or TRBV6-3 to TRBJ2-1; 13 nucleotides align to TRBD2. The germline gives CDR1 MNHEY, CDR2 SVGEGT. The CDR3 loop spans 17 amino acids. V gave up 4 bases and J gave up 7 bases; unmatched junction bases: 10. Here the CDR3 reads CASSLGTSGVLGNEQFF. In nucleotides, the CDR3 is TGTGCCAGCAGTTTGGGGACTAGCGGGGTTTTGGGGAATGAGCAGTTCTTC.

V gene TRBV4-3 combines with J gene TRBJ2-7, with TRBD2 matching over 8 bases. The CDR3 extends over 16 amino acids. V lost 1 base and J lost 5; bases outside the gene matches: 10. Germline lookup yields CDR1 LGHNA and CDR2 YSLEER. CDR3 residues: CASSQGLAGSDHEQYF. As DNA, the CDR3 is TGCGCCAGCAGCCAAGGGCTAGCGGGTTCAGACCACGAGCAGTACTTC.

V and J are TRBV6-1 and TRBJ1-2; 10 bases match TRBD1. V lost 0 bases and J lost 5; bases outside the gene matches: 6. From germline, CDR1 is MNHNS and CDR2 SASEGT. The CDR3 has 16 residues. CDR3 DNA: TGTGCCAGCAGTGAAGCGGGGACAGGGGATTGGTATGGCTACACCTTC. Translation: CASSEAGTGDWYGYTF.

The sample holds a few counts of this clonotype. The chain is built from TRBV20-1 and TRBJ2-3; 7 nucleotides agree with TRBD2. Germline V CDR1 and CDR2: DFQATT, SNEGSKA (reference sequence). J gave up 1 base and V 5 bases, and 6 bases lay outside the gene matches. The CDR3 has 14 amino acids. Written as DNA, the CDR3 is TGCAGTGCTCAAAAGCGGGACGGCACAGATACGCAGTATTTT. It encodes CSAQKRDGTDTQYF.

This clonotype was detected many times. V and J are TRBV5-1 and TRBJ2-1, with 13 bases matching TRBD2. The CDR3 contains 17 residues. Per the germline V gene, CDR1 is SGHRS and CDR2 is YFSETQ. The J segment lost 5 bases and the V segment lost 0 bases, leaving 5 bases of the junction unmatched. CDR3 nucleotides: TGCGCCAGCAGCTTGGATTATGGGACTAGCGGGGACAATGAGCAGTTCTTC. It specifies CASSLDYGTSGDNEQFF. Using reference TRBV5-1 and TRBJ2-1 for the parts outside the CDR3, the full variable domain is KAGVTQTPRYLIKTRGQQVTLSCSPISGHRSVSWYQQTPGQGLQFLFEYFSETQRNKGNFPGRFSGRQFSNSRSEMNVSTLELGDSALYLCASSLDYGTSGDNEQFFGPGTRLTVL.

This clonotype was counted at least ten times. This chain's CDR3 is CASRGLSADEQFF. CDR3 DNA: TGTGCCAGCAGGGGACTTTCTGCCGATGAGCAGTTCTTC. The J gene is TRBJ2-1, the V gene TRBV6-2 or TRBV6-3, with D perhaps TRBD2 (6 bases). The length of the CDR3 is 13 residues. V lost 6 bases to trimming and J lost 8 bases, with 14 bases between them. Germline loops: CDR1 MNHEY, CDR2 SVGEGT.